This T cell receptor beta chain came from a study of blood T cell repertoires in COVID-19. Study context: Material from acute and convalescent COVID-19 was sourced from the United States, Italy and Spain. Sources were T cells, B-cell-depleted T cells, or PBMCs; the material itself was cDNA or gDNA.

CDR1 and CDR2 from the germline V gene are KGHSH and LQKENI. The CDR3 totals 17 residues. V dropped 0 bases and J dropped 3; count of bases not matched to a gene: 3. In the authors' methods: Nucleated cell number was recorded as an estimate derived from reference gene primer amplification. Profiling relied on immunoSEQ multiplex PCR, and the TCRdb table lists in-frame clones only, not all of them. V and J calls and clone size are those listed in that table; D and trimming were worked out from the DNA. Of about 150,000 clones listed, approximately 82% are singletons. This receptor was identified in a woman aged 45 to 65 in a cohort sampled during active or convalescent COVID-19. The rearrangement joins TRBV18 to TRBJ1-3; 12 nucleotides agree with TRBD1. The sequencing input was peripheral blood. The CDR3 bases are TGTGCCAGCTCACCACCGGGACAGGGGGCGGTTGGAAACACCATATATTTT. Translated: CASSPPGQGAVGNTIYF.